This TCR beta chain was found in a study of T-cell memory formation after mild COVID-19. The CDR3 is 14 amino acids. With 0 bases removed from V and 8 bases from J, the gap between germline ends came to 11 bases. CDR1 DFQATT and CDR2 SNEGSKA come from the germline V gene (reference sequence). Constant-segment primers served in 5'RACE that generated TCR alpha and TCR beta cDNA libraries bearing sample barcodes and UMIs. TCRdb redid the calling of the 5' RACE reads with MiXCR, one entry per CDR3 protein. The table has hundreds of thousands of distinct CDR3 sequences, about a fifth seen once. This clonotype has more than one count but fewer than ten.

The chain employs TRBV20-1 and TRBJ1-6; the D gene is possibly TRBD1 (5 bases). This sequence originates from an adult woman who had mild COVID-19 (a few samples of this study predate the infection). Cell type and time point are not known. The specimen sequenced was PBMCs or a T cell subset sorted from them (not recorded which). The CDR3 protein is CSAREGQLYSPLHF. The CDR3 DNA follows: TGCAGTGCTAGAGAGGGGCAGCTTTATTCACCCCTCCACTTT.